The clone carrying this T cell receptor (beta chain) was seen only a few times. The antigen is unknown. The entry originates in a study of T cell repertoires in cytomegalovirus infection. As for the study in general: Shared public TCR beta signatures pointed to both CMV infection and a matching HLA type. Study findings and constraints: Clonotype analysis showed dominance of the ex vivo response by HLA-C-restricted CMV-specific TCR beta clonotypes.

TCRdb independently ran MiXCR on the reads; one entry per CDR3 protein. Found here are 400,000 to 600,000 distinct CDR3 sequences, approximately 46% of them singletons; the top ten hold 43%. The sequences come from cultured PBMCs, collected from culture after CMV antigen stimulation. The TCR was taken from a human donor in good health (CMV status not recorded). Some clones in this sample may be carry-over from other donors' samples.

The CDR3 spells CASSDITGSGQPQHF. In DNA form, the CDR3 reads TGTGCCAGCAGTGATATCACAGGGTCCGGTCAGCCCCAGCATTTT. The rearrangement joins TRBV6-1 to TRBJ1-5, with a tentative D call TRBD1 (6 bases). Germline-derived CDR1 and CDR2 are MNHNS and SASEGT. Trimming left V 3 bases short and J 6 bases short, with 15 bases between. The CDR3 covers 15 residues.